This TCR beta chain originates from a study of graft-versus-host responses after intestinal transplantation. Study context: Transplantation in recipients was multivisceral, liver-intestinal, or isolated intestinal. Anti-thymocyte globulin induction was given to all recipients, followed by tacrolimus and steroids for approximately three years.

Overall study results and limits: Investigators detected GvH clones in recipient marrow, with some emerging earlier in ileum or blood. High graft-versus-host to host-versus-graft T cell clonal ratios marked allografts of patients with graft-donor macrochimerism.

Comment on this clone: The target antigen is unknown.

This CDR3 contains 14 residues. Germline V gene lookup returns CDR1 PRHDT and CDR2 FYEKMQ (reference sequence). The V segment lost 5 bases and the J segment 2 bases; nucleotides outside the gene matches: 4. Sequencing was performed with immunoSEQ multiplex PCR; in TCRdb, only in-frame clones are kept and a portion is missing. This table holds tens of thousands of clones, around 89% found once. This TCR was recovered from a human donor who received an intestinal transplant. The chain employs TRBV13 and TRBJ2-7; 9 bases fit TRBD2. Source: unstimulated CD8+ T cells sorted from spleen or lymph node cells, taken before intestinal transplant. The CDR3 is CASSQTSGPYEQYF. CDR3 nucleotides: TGTGCCAGCAGCCAGACTAGCGGCCCCTACGAGCAGTACTTC.